This section outlines one TCR beta chain sequence together with its context. Recruitment covered over 20 US areas and drew participants whose ages spanned roughly 18 to 100 years. This sample was taken from a study of blood T cell repertoires in COVID-19. Background on the study: PBMCs, B-cell-depleted T cells, or T cells were the source of the cDNA or gDNA that made up the material.

The data were produced by immunoSEQ multiplex PCR, yet TCRdb's version contains in-frame clones alone and is incomplete. The sample carries around 320,000 clones, under 90% recorded once. CDR3 length: 15 residues. Germline-derived CDR1 and CDR2 are SGHAT and FQNNGV. V lost 5 bases and J lost 2; bases outside the gene matches: 6. This TCR derives from a woman between 50 and 59 years old who had been exposed to COVID-19. The gene calls are TRBV11-2 and TRBJ2-5, with 9 bases that match TRBD2. Sequencing used PBMCs or T cells enriched from blood (not recorded which). The CDR3 DNA reads as TGTGCCAGCAGCCCGACTAGCGGACGACAAGAGACCCAGTACTTC. It translates to CASSPTSGRQETQYF.